The sequence of this T cell receptor (beta chain) was determined in a study of control samples from healthy donors and cancer patients. Profiling relied on immunoSEQ multiplex PCR, and the TCRdb table lists in-frame clones only, not all of them. In the table there are roughly 18,000 clones, more than 75% of which are singletons. Per germline, CDR1 DFQATT and CDR2 SNEGSKA (reference sequence). The CDR3 has 15 amino acids. J lost 8 bases, V lost 3 bases, and 12 bases had no gene match. Input material: PBMCs. The chain links TRBV20-1 to TRBJ2-1, with TRBD2 matching 8 bases. The receptor's source is a woman aged 55 to 70 with head and neck cancer. CDR3 loop: CSASQLNGRAHEQFF. CDR3 sequence (DNA): TGCAGTGCTAGTCAATTGAACGGGAGGGCCCATGAGCAGTTCTTC.